These 3 T cell receptor beta chains came from one sample sequenced in a study of T cell responses to AZD1222 COVID-19 vaccine. Clones were sequenced by immunoSEQ multiplex PCR, and TCRdb holds only the in-frame ones, with some missing. The repertoire holds 150,000 to 190,000 clones, with about nine tenths as singletons. This specimen consisted of peripheral blood, obtained after recovery from COVID-19. All receptors come from an adult who had recovered from COVID-19.

The genes are TRBV11-3 and TRBJ2-7, with D tentatively TRBD2 (5 bases). Trimming stripped 2 bases from V and 0 bases from J, with 5 bases between. Germline CDR1 and CDR2: SGHNT and YENEEA. The CDR3 extends over 13 amino acids. The CDR3 is CASSLRDSYEQYF. CDR3 in DNA: TGTGCCAGCAGCTTACGGGACTCCTACGAGCAGTACTTC.

The J gene is TRBJ2-7, the V gene TRBV27; D is undetermined. V dropped 2 bases and J dropped 4 bases, with 27 bases sitting between them. The CDR3 has 19 residues. Germline loops: CDR1 MNHEY, CDR2 SMNVEV (reference sequence). DNA of the CDR3: TGTGCCAGCAGTTTAAGTAGTTACGGCGGAACCCATCCGACTTACGAGCAGTACTTC. Amino acid sequence: CASSLSSYGGTHPTYEQYF.

This clone appeared a single time. The genes are TRBV3-1 (or the pseudogene TRBV3-2) and TRBJ2-5; TRBD1 agrees at 11 bases. V dropped 2 bases and J dropped 5; count of bases not matched to a gene: 4. CDR3 length: 15 amino acids. Germline CDR1 LGHDT, CDR2 YNNKEL (reference sequence). CDR3 residues: CASSQWTGGGETQYF. In DNA form, the CDR3 reads TGTGCCAGCAGCCAATGGACAGGGGGCGGGGAGACCCAGTACTTC.